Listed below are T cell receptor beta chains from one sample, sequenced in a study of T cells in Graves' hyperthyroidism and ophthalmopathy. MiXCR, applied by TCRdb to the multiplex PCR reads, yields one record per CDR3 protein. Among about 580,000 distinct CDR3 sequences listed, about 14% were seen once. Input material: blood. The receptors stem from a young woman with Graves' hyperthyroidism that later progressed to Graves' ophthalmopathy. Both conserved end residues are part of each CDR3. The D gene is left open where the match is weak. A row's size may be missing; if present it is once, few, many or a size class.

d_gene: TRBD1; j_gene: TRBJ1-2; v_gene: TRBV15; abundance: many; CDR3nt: TGTGCCACCAGCAGGGACAGGGACCTCTATGGCTACACCTTC; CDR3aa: CATSRDRDLYGYTF
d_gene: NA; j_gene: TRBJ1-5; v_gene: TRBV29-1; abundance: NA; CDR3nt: TGCAGCGCCGCCGGGACCCTTAGCAATCAGCCCCAGCATTTT; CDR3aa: CSAAGTLSNQPQHF
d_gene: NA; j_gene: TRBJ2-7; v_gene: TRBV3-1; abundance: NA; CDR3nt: TGTGCCAGCAGCACGCAGGGAGCCTCCTACGAGCAGTACTTC; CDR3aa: CASSTQGASYEQYF
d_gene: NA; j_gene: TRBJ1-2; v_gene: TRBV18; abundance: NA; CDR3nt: TGTGCCAGCTCACCTGCGACGGCTATTAAAGACTATGGCTACACCTTC; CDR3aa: CASSPATAIKDYGYTF
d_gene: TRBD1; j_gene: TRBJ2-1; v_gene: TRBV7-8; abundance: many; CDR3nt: TGTGCCAGCAGCTTCACCTATCGGACAGGGGGCAGCTCCTACAATGAGCAGTTCTTC; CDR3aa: CASSFTYRTGGSSYNEQFF
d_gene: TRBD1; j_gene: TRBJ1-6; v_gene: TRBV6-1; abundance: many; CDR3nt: TGTGCCAGCAGTGGACAACATATTGGACAGGGGGTACCCCTCCACTTT; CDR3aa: CASSGQHIGQGVPLHF
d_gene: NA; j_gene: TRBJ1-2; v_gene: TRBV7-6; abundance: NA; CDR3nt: TGTGCCAGCAGCTTAGAGGACAGAAGTGGCTACACCTTC; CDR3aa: CASSLEDRSGYTF
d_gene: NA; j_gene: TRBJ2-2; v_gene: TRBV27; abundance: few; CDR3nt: TGTGCCTCGAAAGGGGGGGCCGGGGAGCTGTTTTTT; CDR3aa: CASKGGAGELFF
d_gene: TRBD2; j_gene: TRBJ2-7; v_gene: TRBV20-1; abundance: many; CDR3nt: TGCAGTGCTAGAGAAGACAGGGGACTAGCGGAAGAGCAGTACTTC; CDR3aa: CSAREDRGLAEEQYF
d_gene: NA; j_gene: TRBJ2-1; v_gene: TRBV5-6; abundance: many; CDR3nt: TGTGCCAGCAGCCCGTGGACAGCCGTATCCGACAATGAGCAGTTCTTC; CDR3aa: CASSPWTAVSDNEQFF
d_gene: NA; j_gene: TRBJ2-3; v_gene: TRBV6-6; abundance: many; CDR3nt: TGTGCCAGCAGTTACCTGGGGAGTAGCACAGATACGCAGTATTTT; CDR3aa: CASSYLGSSTDTQYF
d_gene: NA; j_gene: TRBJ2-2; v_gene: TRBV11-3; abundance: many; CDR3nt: TGTGCCAGCAGCCCCCGGGACAATCTTAACACCGGGGAGCTGTTTTTT; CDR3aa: CASSPRDNLNTGELFF
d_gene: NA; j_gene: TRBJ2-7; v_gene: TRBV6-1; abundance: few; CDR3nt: TGTGCCAGCAGTGCGGACCGTCTTCCCAACTCCTACGAGCAGTACTTC; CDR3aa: CASSADRLPNSYEQYF
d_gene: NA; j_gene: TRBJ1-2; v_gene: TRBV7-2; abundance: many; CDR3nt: TGTGCCAGCAGCTTAGGGGGGACTGCCGGCGAGTATGGCTACACCTTC; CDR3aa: CASSLGGTAGEYGYTF
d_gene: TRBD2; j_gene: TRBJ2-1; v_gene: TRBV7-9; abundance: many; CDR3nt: TGTGCCAGCAGCTCGTTACTAGCGGGAGGGCCCGATGAGCAGTTCTTC; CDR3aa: CASSSLLAGGPDEQFF
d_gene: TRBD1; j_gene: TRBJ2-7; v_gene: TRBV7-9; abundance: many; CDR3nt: TGTGCCAGCAGCCGTCCCGGGACAGGATACGAGCAGTACTTC; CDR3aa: CASSRPGTGYEQYF
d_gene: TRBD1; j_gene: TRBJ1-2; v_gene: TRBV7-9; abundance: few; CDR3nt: TGTGCCAGCAGCTTGGGGCAGGGGGAAGTCGATGGCTACACCTTC; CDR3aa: CASSLGQGEVDGYTF
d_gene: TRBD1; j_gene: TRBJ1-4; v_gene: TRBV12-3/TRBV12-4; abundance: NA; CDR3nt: TGTGCCAGCAGTTTAGTCAGGGACAGGGAAAAACTGTTTTTT; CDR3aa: CASSLVRDREKLFF
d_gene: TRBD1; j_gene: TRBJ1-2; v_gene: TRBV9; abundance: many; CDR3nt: TGTGCCAGCAGTGGGAACTTCGGACAGGGATGGTATGGCTACACCTTC; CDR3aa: CASSGNFGQGWYGYTF
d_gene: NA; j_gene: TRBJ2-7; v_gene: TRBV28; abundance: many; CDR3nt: TGTGCCAGCAGTTTCGACCGGGACGGAACCTACGAGCAGTACTTC; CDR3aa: CASSFDRDGTYEQYF
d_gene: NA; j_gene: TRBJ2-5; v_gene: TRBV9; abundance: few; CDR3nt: TGTGCCAGCAGCAATTCGCCCGAAGAGACCCAGTACTTC; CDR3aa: CASSNSPEETQYF
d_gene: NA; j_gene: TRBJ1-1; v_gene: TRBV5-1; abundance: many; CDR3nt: TGCGCCAGCAGCTTGGAGGGGCAGGAGAGCACTGAAGCTTTCTTT; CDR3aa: CASSLEGQESTEAFF
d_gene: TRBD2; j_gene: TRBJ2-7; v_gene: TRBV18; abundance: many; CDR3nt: TGTGCCAGCTCACCGGAGACTAGCGGGAGCCGATACTTC; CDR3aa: CASSPETSGSRYF
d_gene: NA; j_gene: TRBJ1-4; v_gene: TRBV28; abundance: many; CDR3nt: TGTGCCAGCAGGACGGACGGAAATGAAAAACTGTTTTTT; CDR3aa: CASRTDGNEKLFF
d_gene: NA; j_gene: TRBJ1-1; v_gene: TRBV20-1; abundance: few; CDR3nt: TGCAGTGCTAGAGATCCGAGACAAAGGAACACTGAAGCTTTCTTT; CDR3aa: CSARDPRQRNTEAFF
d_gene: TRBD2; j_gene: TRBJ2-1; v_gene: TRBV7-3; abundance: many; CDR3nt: TGTGCCAGCAGCCCGACCGGGACTAGCGGGACCTATGAGCAGTTCTTC; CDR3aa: CASSPTGTSGTYEQFF
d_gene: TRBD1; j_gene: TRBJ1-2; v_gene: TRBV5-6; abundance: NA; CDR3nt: TGTGTCAGCAGCCCATGGACAGGGGAATATGGCTACACCTTC; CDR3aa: CVSSPWTGEYGYTF
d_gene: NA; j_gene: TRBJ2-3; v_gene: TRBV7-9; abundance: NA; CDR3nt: TGTGCCAGCAGCCTCGGACTTTTGGATCAGTATTTT; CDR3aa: CASSLGLLDQYF
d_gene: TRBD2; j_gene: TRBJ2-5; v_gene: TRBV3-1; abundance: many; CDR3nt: TGTGCCAGCAGCCAGGGACTAGCGGGAGACGAGACCCAGTACTTC; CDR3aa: CASSQGLAGDETQYF
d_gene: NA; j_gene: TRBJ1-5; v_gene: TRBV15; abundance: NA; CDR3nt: TGTGCCACCAGCTCAGGACTTAGCAATCAGCCCCAGCATTTT; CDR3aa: CATSSGLSNQPQHF
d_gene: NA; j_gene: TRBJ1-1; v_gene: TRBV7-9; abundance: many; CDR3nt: TGTGCCAGCAGCTTCGGGGGGGCGAACACTGAAGCTTTCTTT; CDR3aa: CASSFGGANTEAFF
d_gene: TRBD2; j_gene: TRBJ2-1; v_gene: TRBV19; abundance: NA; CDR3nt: TGTGCCAGTAGAATCAAGGCTAGCGGGAGTCCCTCCTACAATGAGCAGTTCTTC; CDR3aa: CASRIKASGSPSYNEQFF
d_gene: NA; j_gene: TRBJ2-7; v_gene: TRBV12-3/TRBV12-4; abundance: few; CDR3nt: TGTGCCAGTGCGGGACAGAATTCCTACGAGCAGTACTTC; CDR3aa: CASAGQNSYEQYF
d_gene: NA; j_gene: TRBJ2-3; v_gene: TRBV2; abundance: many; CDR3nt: TGTGCCAGCAAGAGGCGGGGCACAGATACGCAGTATTTT; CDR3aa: CASKRRGTDTQYF
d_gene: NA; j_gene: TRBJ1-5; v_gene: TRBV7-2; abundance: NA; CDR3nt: TGTGCCAGCAGCTTAGAAGCGGGAGACGGTCAGCCCCAGCATTTT; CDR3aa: CASSLEAGDGQPQHF
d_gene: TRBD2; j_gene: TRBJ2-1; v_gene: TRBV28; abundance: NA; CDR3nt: TGTGCCAGCAGCACCGGGACTACCAATGAGCAGTTCTTC; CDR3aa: CASSTGTTNEQFF
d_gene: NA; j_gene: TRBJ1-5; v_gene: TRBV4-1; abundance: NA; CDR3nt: TGCGCCAGCAGCCAAGAACAGGGAAGCGCTCAGCCCCAGCATTTT; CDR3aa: CASSQEQGSAQPQHF
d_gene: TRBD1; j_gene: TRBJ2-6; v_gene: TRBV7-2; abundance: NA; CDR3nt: TGTGCCAGCAGGGAGACAGGGGGTATCGGGGCCAACGTCCTGACTTTC; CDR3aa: CASRETGGIGANVLTF
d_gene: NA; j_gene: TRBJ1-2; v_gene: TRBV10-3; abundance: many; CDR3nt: TGTGCCATCAGTGAGTCAAACCCAGGGGAAGCGGGCTACACCTTC; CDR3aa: CAISESNPGEAGYTF
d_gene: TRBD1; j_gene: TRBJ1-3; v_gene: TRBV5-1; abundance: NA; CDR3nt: TGCGCCAGCGGACAGGGTCCTGTGCGGACCTCTGGAAACACCATATATTTT; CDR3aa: CASGQGPVRTSGNTIYF